Listed here is a single TCR beta chain. Its target is not known. These data are taken from a study of cytomegalovirus exposure and HLA in healthy donors. Study as a whole: Of around 400 genotyped donors, 80% to 85% grouped in the Caucasian-associated ancestry cluster. Study results and caveats: Analysis was carried out at a later point, and it linked a missense DCLRE1C variant to TCR beta V- and J-gene trimming.

After removal of 0 bases from V and 4 bases from J, the junction contained 10 bases not matched to a gene. The CDR3 is 17 amino acids. Germline CDR1 and CDR2: SGDLS and YYNGEE. PCR primers comprised 60 Vbeta and 13 Jbeta primers. The repertoire was sequenced with immunoSEQ multiplex PCR; TCRdb's copy has only in-frame clones and lacks some. The sample carries 100,000 to 150,000 clones, roughly 72% recorded once. The TCR originated in a man aged 35 to 55 in good health and CMV-seropositive. This sequence joins TRBV9 and TRBJ2-1; TRBD2 aligns across 7 bases. The specimen was PBMCs. CDR3 sequence (DNA): TGTGCCAGCAGCGTAGGGACGGGGGGAGCCGGGTACAATGAGCAGTTCTTC. It is translated as CASSVGTGGAGYNEQFF.